This T cell receptor beta chain appears in the sequencing data of a study of Ad26.COV2.S vaccination and SARS-CoV-2 variants. Study observations and caveats: TCR breadth and depth analyses may have underestimated total T cell responses. It was reported that spike-specific CD8+ and CD4+ T cell responses were substantially broad after vaccination. Vaccinees displayed broader spike-specific TCR repertoires than placebo recipients.

Only in-frame clones appear in the TCRdb table, and some are missing; sequencing was by immunoSEQ multiplex PCR. Of 350,000 to 450,000 clones in the sample, 90% to 95% were seen once. V was pared by 3 bases and J by 8 bases, with 16 bases between. The germline CDR1 and CDR2 sequences are KGHSH and LQKENI. The CDR3 spans 14 residues. A word on this clone: Antigen unknown.

The receptor was derived from a human donor who had recovered from COVID-19. This sequence joins TRBV18 and TRBJ1-2; D unclear. Source: peripheral blood, taken after recovery from COVID-19. The CDR3 DNA follows: TGTGCCAGCTCACCGGTCCCTCCATCAGGAGGCTACACCTTC. This translates into CASSPVPPSGGYTF.